These 14 T cell receptor beta chains came from one sample sequenced in a study of blood T cell repertoires in COVID-19. Here immunoSEQ multiplex PCR was the method, and the copy in TCRdb shows in-frame clones only, minus some. This repertoire shows more than 200,000 clones, roughly 83% found once; its top ten account for 25% to 35%. Specimen: peripheral blood. These receptors originate from a middle-aged man with acute or convalescent COVID-19.

V usage is TRBV6-6 and J usage is TRBJ2-1; D might be TRBD2 (5 bases). There are 12 residues in the CDR3. The V end was cut by 5 bases, the J end by 11 bases, with 13 bases between. Germline lookup yields CDR1 MNHNY and CDR2 SVGAGI (reference sequence). CDR3 protein: CASSDHSEKQFF. CDR3 coding DNA: TGTGCCAGCAGTGACCATAGCGAGAAGCAGTTCTTC.

This chain joins TRBV7-9 and TRBJ2-3; D might be TRBD2 (5 bases). The CDR3 loop spans 17 amino acids. V lost 4 bases to trimming and J lost 0 bases, with 17 bases between them. The germline CDR1 and CDR2 sequences are SEHNR and FQNEAQ (reference sequence). The CDR3 here is CASSWGVGPASTDTQYF. CDR3 nucleotide sequence: TGTGCCAGCAGCTGGGGAGTAGGGCCCGCTAGCACAGATACGCAGTATTTT.

The chain uses TRBV7-3 and TRBJ2-1; 7 nucleotides agree with TRBD2. After removal of 1 base from V and 8 bases from J, the junction contained 8 bases not matched to a gene. CDR1 and CDR2 (germline): SGHTA, FQGTGA. The CDR3 covers 15 residues. For the CDR3, the DNA is TGTGCCAGCAGCTTAAGCGGGAGTGTTTCCTATGAGCAGTTCTTC. This gives the protein CASSLSGSVSYEQFF.

The rearrangement joins TRBV28 to TRBJ1-1; 10 bases fit TRBD1. V trimming: 3 bases; J trimming: 4 bases; junction bases outside the gene matches: 11. Germline lookup yields CDR1 MDHEN and CDR2 SYDVKM. The CDR3 is 17 amino acids. CDR3 nucleotides: TGTGCCAGCAGTTTCGCGACAGGGGGCGCGTGGGGCACTGAAGCTTTCTTT. This encodes CASSFATGGAWGTEAFF.

The sample holds one count of this clone. The genes are TRBV15 and TRBJ2-2; 16 nucleotides match TRBD2. Germline values: CDR1 LNHNV, CDR2 YYDKDF (reference sequence). This CDR3 contains 20 residues. V lost 2 bases and J lost 6; bases outside the gene matches: 12. The CDR3 nucleotides read TGTGCCACCAGCAGAACGACCGGGACTAGCGGGAGGGCCATATCCGGGGAGCTGTTTTTT. It translates to CATSRTTGTSGRAISGELFF.

This chain links TRBV10-1 with TRBJ2-4; 10 positions agree with TRBD1. The V segment lost 3 bases and the J segment 8 bases; nucleotides outside the gene matches: 7. The CDR3 sequence is 15 residues long. Germline V gene data show CDR1 as WNHNN and CDR2 as SYGVQD (reference sequence). The CDR3 region has the DNA TGCGCCAGCAGTGATCTCGGGACAGGGGCATACATTCAGTACTTC. This gives the protein CASSDLGTGAYIQYF.

This sequence joins TRBV5-8 and TRBJ1-3; D possibly corresponds to TRBD1 (6 bases). The germline gives CDR1 SGHTS, CDR2 YDEGEE. Trimming removed 1 base at V and 0 bases at J, with 8 bases between. The CDR3 sequence is 15 residues long. The CDR3 nucleotides read TGTGCCAGCAGCTTGAGGGGGGGCTCTGGAAACACCATATATTTT. It specifies CASSLRGGSGNTIYF.

The genes are TRBV12-3 or TRBV12-4 and TRBJ1-5; D perhaps matches TRBD1 (6 bases). The CDR3 length is 13 residues. V was pared by 4 bases and J by 5 bases, with 9 bases between. The CDR3 DNA is TGTGCCAGCAGTTGGACAGACGATCAGCCCCAGCATTTT. It translates to CASSWTDDQPQHF.

This chain connects TRBV7-9 to TRBJ2-1, with 12 bases fitting TRBD2. CDR1 SEHNR and CDR2 FQNEAQ come from the germline V gene (reference sequence). Germline trimming cut 5 bases from V and 9 bases from J; bases unmatched to any gene: 5. The CDR3 has 14 residues. The CDR3 loop reads CASSPGLAGSEQFF. CDR3 bases: TGTGCCAGCAGCCCCGGACTAGCGGGGAGTGAGCAGTTCTTC.

The chain uses TRBV5-4 and TRBJ2-7; D possibly corresponds to TRBD1 (6 bases). Trimming removed 4 bases from V and 10 bases from J, with 15 bases in between. The CDR3 sequence is 12 residues long. Germline CDR1 and CDR2: SGHNT and YYREEE (reference sequence). CDR3 loop: CASSLQTGPQYF. The CDR3 DNA reads TGTGCCAGCAGCCTACAGACAGGACCCCAGTACTTC.

CDR3 region: CASSSTGTSGRALNEQFF. CDR3 DNA: TGTGCCAGCAGCTCGACCGGGACTAGCGGGAGGGCCCTCAATGAGCAGTTCTTC. This sequence joins TRBV9 and TRBJ2-1, with 16 positions matching TRBD2. In germline, CDR1 is SGDLS, CDR2 YYNGEE. The CDR3 loop spans 18 amino acids. Trimming at V came to 4 bases and at J to 6 bases, leaving 10 bases not matched to a gene.

This clone has a single count. The chain recombines TRBV2 with TRBJ1-2, with 8 positions matching TRBD1. The CDR3 consists of 14 residues. The J segment lost 6 bases and the V segment lost 4 bases, leaving 7 bases of the junction unmatched. Germline CDR1 and CDR2: SNHLY and FYNNEI. Written as DNA, the CDR3 is TGTGCCAGCAGTGGAGGGACAGGTTTCGATGGCTACACCTTC. Translation: CASSGGTGFDGYTF.

The rearrangement links TRBV9 to TRBJ2-3; perhaps TRBD1 as D (5 bases). Germline CDR1 reads SGDLS; CDR2 reads YYNGEE. Trimming shortened V by 6 bases and J by 2 bases, and 16 bases separated the two germline ends. This CDR3 comprises 15 residues. As DNA, the CDR3 is TGTGCCAGCACAAAGGGGATTTTATCCACAGATACGCAGTATTTT. This encodes CASTKGILSTDTQYF.

The chain carries TRBV11-3 and TRBJ2-1, with TRBD2 matching over 9 bases. Per the germline V gene, CDR1 is SGHNT and CDR2 is YENEEA. CDR3 length: 14 amino acids. The junction had 7 bases not matched to a gene; V was cut back by 8 bases and J by 5 bases. CDR3 nucleotide sequence: TGTGCCAGCGGGGGAGCGGGAGGTCACAATGAGCAGTTCTTC. This sequence encodes CASGGAGGHNEQFF. The whole variable domain, remainder taken from reference TRBV11-3 and TRBJ2-1, is EAGVVQSPRYKIIEKKQPVAFWCNPISGHNTLYWYLQNLGQGPELLIRYENEEAVDDSQLPKDRFSAERLKGVDSTLKIQPAELGDSAVYLCASGGAGGHNEQFFGPGTRLTVL.